The present entry profiles one TCR beta chain with its context. The antigen is not known. Germline loops: CDR1 SGHTA, CDR2 FQGTGA. V was clipped by 2 bases and J by 8 bases, with 12 bases between them. This CDR3 has 13 residues. These data are taken from a study of shared clonotypes between healthy human individuals. Naive CD45RA+ and memory CD45RA-negative subsets were split from CD4+ cells. Libraries were prepared by immunoSEQ multiplex PCR; TCRdb keeps only in-frame clonotypes and omits some of them. The sample consists of about 1 million clones, around 82% of them appearing once. Findings and caveats of the study: On the whole, naive subsets had larger estimated richness than memory subsets had.

Sequences were obtained from memory CD4+ T cells from PBMCs. The subset here: CD45RA-negative fraction. The sequence was collected from a young man in good health. Some clones in this sample may be carry-over from other donors' samples. The chain has TRBV7-3 and TRBJ1-1; weak D call: TRBD1 (5 bases). The CDR3 loop reads CASSLYQGLEAFF. In nucleotides, the CDR3 is TGTGCCAGCAGCTTATACCAGGGCTTAGAAGCTTTCTTT. Supplemented by reference TRBV7-3 and TRBJ1-1, the full variable domain reads GAGVSQTPSNKVTEKGKYVELRCDPISGHTALYWYRQSLGQGPEFLIYFQGTGAADDSGLPNDRFFAVRPEGSVSTLKIQRTERGDSAVYLCASSLYQGLEAFFGQGTRLTVV.